The present TCR beta chain was sequenced within a study of blood T cell repertoires in COVID-19. Study context: Italy, Spain and the United States were the sources of the convalescent and acute COVID-19 samples. PBMCs, B-cell-depleted T cells, or T cells provided the cDNA or gDNA that made up the material.

The CDR3 covers 19 residues. The germline CDR1 and CDR2 sequences are MGHRA and YSYEKL. With V trimmed by 0 bases and J by 4 bases, 17 bases remained unmatched. Authors' analysis steps: Using reference gene primer amplification, nucleated cell counts were estimated. Clones were read by immunoSEQ multiplex PCR, and TCRdb kept only the in-frame ones, dropping some. V, J and clone size are those of that table, while D and trimming were read from the DNA. The top ten clones hold roughly 3.6% of a sample with 350,000 to 450,000 clones, 85% of them seen once. This sequence originates from a young woman with acute or convalescent COVID-19. J is TRBJ1-2 and V is TRBV4-1; 7 nucleotides agree with TRBD1. The sequenced sample consisted of peripheral blood. CDR3 in DNA: TGCGCCAGCAGCCAAGAAGGAGGGGGCGGCTCCTCTCCGGGCTATGGCTACACCTTC. Residues: CASSQEGGGGSSPGYGYTF.